The rows below give T cell receptor beta chains drawn from one sample of a study of cytomegalovirus exposure and HLA in healthy donors. Profiling relied on immunoSEQ multiplex PCR, and the TCRdb table lists in-frame clones only, not all of them. The table records some 150,000 clones, around 72% of them present only once. Sequencing input: PBMCs. These receptors came from a man aged 18 to 29 in good health and CMV-seropositive. Each CDR3 is given with its conserved first and last residue. The order of the fields is CDR3 length, D gene, J gene, V gene, clone size, CDR3 protein, CDR3 DNA. D genes are given only for firm matches. Rows may omit the clone size; those that give it use once, few, many or a size class.

>15|TRBD1|TRBJ2-3|TRBV4-1|once
CASSQEGQGLDTQYF
TGCGCCAGCAGCCAAGAGGGACAGGGGCTTGATACGCAGTATTTT
>18|.|TRBJ2-3|TRBV4-1|.
CASSQAAQQGSSTDTQYF
TGCGCCAGCAGCCAAGCGGCACAACAGGGTTCTAGCACAGATACGCAGTATTTT
>17|TRBD2|TRBJ2-4|TRBV19|few
CASSTPQLAGGWNIQYF
TGTGCCAGTAGTACTCCTCAGCTAGCGGGGGGCTGGAACATTCAGTACTTC
>14|.|TRBJ1-1|TRBV7-9|.
CASSLERLDTEAFF
TGTGCCAGCAGCTTAGAGAGGTTGGACACTGAAGCTTTCTTT
>14|.|TRBJ2-7|TRBV28|.
CASSLEGQAYEQYF
TGTGCCAGCAGTTTGGAGGGTCAGGCCTACGAGCAGTACTTC
>15|TRBD1|TRBJ1-1|TRBV7-9|.
CASSFPGQGDTEAFF
TGTGCCAGCAGCTTCCCGGGACAGGGGGACACTGAAGCTTTCTTT
>14|TRBD1|TRBJ2-1|TRBV7-9|few
CASSLQGAYNEQFF
TGTGCCAGCAGCCTACAGGGGGCGTACAATGAGCAGTTCTTC
>15|.|TRBJ2-5|TRBV5-4|few
CASSLRRGHQETQYF
TGTGCCAGCAGCTTGCGGCGGGGCCACCAAGAGACCCAGTACTTC
>12|.|TRBJ1-1|TRBV6-5|.
CASGPGNTEAFF
TGTGCCAGCGGCCCAGGGAACACTGAAGCTTTCTTT
>12|.|TRBJ1-4|TRBV7-9|few
CASSLGGGLLFF
TGTGCCAGCAGCTTAGGGGGAGGACTACTGTTTTTT
>17|TRBD1|TRBJ1-5|TRBV4-1|.
CASSQDGGQGAVQPQHF
TGCGCCAGCAGCCAAGATGGGGGACAGGGGGCCGTTCAGCCCCAGCATTTT
>13|.|TRBJ2-7|TRBV7-8|.
CASSLAWGREQYF
TGTGCCAGCAGCTTAGCTTGGGGCCGAGAGCAGTACTTC
>15|.|TRBJ2-7|TRBV5-6|few
CASSLVGTYSYEQYF
TGTGCCAGCAGCTTGGTAGGGACATACTCCTACGAGCAGTACTTC
>13|.|TRBJ2-7|TRBV19|.
CASSNAGTYEQYF
TGTGCCAGTAGTAATGCAGGAACCTACGAGCAGTACTTC
>17|TRBD1|TRBJ1-5|TRBV7-6|.
CASSPNPTGLSNQPQHF
TGTGCCAGCAGCCCTAACCCGACAGGGCTTAGCAATCAGCCCCAGCATTTT
>12|TRBD1|TRBJ1-6|TRBV2|.
CATGTVPGSLHF
TGTGCCACCGGGACAGTGCCCGGGTCCCTCCACTTT
>15|.|TRBJ2-7|TRBV7-7|.
CASSLEAGAPYEQYF
TGTGCTAGCAGCTTAGAGGCAGGGGCGCCCTACGAGCAGTACTTC
>12|.|TRBJ2-7|TRBV28|.
CASGGAPYEQYF
TGTGCCAGCGGGGGGGCCCCCTACGAGCAGTACTTC
>13|.|TRBJ2-7|TRBV5-1|.
CASSLGRGDEQYF
TGCGCCAGCAGCTTGGGACGGGGTGACGAGCAGTACTTC
>11|.|TRBJ2-7|TRBV25-1|.
CASSESGEQYF
TGTGCCAGCAGTGAATCGGGCGAGCAGTACTTC
>16|TRBD1|TRBJ1-2|TRBV4-2|.
CASSQSEGQNIYGYTF
TGTGCCAGCAGCCAATCTGAGGGACAGAATATTTATGGCTACACCTTC
>14|TRBD1|TRBJ1-5|TRBV30|few
CAWKGRQGVSPQHF
TGTGCCTGGAAAGGTCGGCAGGGGGTCTCGCCCCAGCATTTT
>15|TRBD1|TRBJ1-5|TRBV28|.
CASSSGGVGNQPQHF
TGTGCCAGCAGTTCAGGGGGTGTAGGCAATCAGCCCCAGCATTTT
>13|.|TRBJ2-2|TRBV15|few
CATSRDGAGELFF
TGTGCCACCAGCAGAGATGGGGCAGGGGAGCTGTTTTTT
>11|.|TRBJ1-1|TRBV20-1|.
CSAARATEAFF
TGCAGTGCTGCCAGGGCAACTGAAGCTTTCTTT
>13|TRBD1|TRBJ1-2|TRBV2|.
CASRDRPYYGYTF
TGTGCCAGCAGGGACAGGCCATACTATGGCTACACCTTC
>17|TRBD1|TRBJ2-6|TRBV19|.
CASSRTGLSSGANVLTF
TGTGCCAGTAGCAGGACAGGTCTCAGCTCTGGGGCCAACGTCCTGACTTTC
>13|.|TRBJ2-5|TRBV4-1|few
CASSRGQKETQYF
TGCGCCAGCAGCCGTGGACAGAAAGAGACCCAGTACTTC
>13|.|TRBJ1-5|TRBV28|.
CASRLQGYQPQHF
TGTGCCAGCAGACTACAGGGTTATCAGCCCCAGCATTTT
>15|.|TRBJ2-3|TRBV7-9|.
CASSPGVTSTDTQYF
TGTGCCAGCAGCCCCGGGGTTACTAGCACAGATACGCAGTATTTT
>14|.|TRBJ2-5|TRBV13|.
CASSLAGSGQTQYF
TGTGCCAGCAGCTTAGCGGGTAGCGGACAGACCCAGTACTTC
>14|.|TRBJ2-7|TRBV5-1|.
CASSPGGQSYEQYF
TGCGCCAGCAGTCCGGGGGGACAATCCTACGAGCAGTACTTC
>19|TRBD2|TRBJ2-1|TRBV11-1|.
CASSSGLAGDRVSYNEQFF
TGTGCCAGCAGCTCGGGACTAGCGGGAGATAGGGTATCCTACAATGAGCAGTTCTTC
>13|.|TRBJ2-5|TRBV7-9|.
CASSPGVGETQYF
TGTGCCAGCAGCCCAGGGGTTGGAGAGACCCAGTACTTC
>17|TRBD2|TRBJ2-1|TRBV10-3|once
CAISGSGALAGVNEQFF
TGTGCCATCAGTGGATCCGGAGCACTAGCGGGAGTCAATGAGCAGTTCTTC
>15|.|TRBJ1-4|TRBV5-1|.
CASSRKAGEGEKLFF
TGCGCCAGCAGCCGGAAAGCCGGGGAGGGTGAAAAACTGTTTTTT
>16|.|TRBJ2-2|TRBV7-8|once
CASSATALANTGELFF
TGTGCCAGCAGCGCCACTGCACTAGCAAACACCGGGGAGCTGTTTTTT
>13|TRBD1|TRBJ1-1|TRBV4-1|few
CASSQGRQGVAFF
TGCGCCAGCAGCCAAGGCCGACAGGGGGTAGCTTTCTTT
>15|TRBD1|TRBJ1-2|TRBV19|.
CASIPWAGGNYGYTF
TGTGCCAGTATCCCCTGGGCAGGGGGAAACTATGGCTACACCTTC
>11|.|TRBJ2-3|TRBV11-1|.
CASSQQIRRYF
TGTGCCAGCAGCCAACAGATAAGAAGGTATTTT
>13|.|TRBJ1-1|TRBV30|.
CAREKGLGTEAFF
TGTGCCCGGGAGAAAGGGTTGGGCACTGAAGCTTTCTTT
>13|.|TRBJ1-4|TRBV11-2|many
CASKWEYNEKLFF
TGTGCCAGCAAGTGGGAGTACAATGAAAAACTGTTTTTT